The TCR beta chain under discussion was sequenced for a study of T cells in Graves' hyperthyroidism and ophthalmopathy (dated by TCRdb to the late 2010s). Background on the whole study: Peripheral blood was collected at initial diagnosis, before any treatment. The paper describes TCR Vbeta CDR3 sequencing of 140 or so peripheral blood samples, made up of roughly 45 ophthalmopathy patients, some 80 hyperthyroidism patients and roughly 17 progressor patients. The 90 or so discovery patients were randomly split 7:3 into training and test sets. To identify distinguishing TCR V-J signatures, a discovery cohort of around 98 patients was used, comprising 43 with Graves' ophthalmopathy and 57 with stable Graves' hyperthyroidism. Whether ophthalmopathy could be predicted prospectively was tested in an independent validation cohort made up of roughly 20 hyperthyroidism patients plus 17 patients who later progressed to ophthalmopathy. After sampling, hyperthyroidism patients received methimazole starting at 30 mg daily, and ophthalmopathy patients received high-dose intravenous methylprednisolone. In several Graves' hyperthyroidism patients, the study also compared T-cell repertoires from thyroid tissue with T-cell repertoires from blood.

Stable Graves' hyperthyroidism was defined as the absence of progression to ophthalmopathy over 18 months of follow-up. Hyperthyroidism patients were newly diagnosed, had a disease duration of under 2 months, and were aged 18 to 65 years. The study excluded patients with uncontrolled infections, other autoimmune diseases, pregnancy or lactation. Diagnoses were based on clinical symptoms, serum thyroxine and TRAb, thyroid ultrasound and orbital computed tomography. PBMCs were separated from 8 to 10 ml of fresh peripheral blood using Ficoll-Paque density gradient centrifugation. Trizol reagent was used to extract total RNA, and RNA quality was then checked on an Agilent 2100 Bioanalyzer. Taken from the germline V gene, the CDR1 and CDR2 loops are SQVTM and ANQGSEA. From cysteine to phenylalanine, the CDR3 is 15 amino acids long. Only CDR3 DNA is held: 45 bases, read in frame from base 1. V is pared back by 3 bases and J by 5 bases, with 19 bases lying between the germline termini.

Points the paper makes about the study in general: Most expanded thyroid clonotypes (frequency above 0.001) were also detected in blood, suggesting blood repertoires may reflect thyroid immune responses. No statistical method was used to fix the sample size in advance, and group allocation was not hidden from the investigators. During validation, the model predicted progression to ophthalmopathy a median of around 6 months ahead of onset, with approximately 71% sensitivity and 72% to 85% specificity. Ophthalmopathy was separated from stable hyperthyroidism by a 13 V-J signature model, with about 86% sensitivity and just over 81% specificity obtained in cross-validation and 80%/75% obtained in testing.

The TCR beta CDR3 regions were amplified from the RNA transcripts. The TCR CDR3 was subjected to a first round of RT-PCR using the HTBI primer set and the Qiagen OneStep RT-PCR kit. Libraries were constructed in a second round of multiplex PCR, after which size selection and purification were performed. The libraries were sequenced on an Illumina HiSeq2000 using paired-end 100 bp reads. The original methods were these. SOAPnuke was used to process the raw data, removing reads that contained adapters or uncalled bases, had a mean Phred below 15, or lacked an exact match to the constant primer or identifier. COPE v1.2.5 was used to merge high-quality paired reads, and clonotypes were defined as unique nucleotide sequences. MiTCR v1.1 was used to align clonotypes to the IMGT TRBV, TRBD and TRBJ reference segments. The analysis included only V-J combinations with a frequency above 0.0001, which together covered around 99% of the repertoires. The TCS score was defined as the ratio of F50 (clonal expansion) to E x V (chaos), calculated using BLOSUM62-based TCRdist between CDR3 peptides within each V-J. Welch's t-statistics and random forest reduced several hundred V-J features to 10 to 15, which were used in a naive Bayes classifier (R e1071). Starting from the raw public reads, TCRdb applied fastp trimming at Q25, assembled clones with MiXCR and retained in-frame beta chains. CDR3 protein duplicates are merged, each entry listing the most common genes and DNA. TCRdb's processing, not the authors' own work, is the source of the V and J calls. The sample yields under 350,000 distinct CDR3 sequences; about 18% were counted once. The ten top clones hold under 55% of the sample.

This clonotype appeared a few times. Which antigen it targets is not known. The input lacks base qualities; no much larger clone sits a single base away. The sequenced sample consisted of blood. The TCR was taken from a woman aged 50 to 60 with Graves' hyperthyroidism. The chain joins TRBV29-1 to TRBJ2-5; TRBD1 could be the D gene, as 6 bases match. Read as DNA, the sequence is TGCAGCGTTGACCATGCGACAGGCCTTGGGGAGACCCAGTACTTC. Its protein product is CSVDHATGLGETQYF.